These T cell receptor beta chains were read from a single sample in a study of CD8+ T cells in alopecia areata. TCRdb's copy holds only in-frame clones and misses some; the assay was immunoSEQ multiplex PCR. The sample holds 140,000 to 150,000 clones, more than 75% seen once. This specimen consisted of CD8+ T cells sorted from blood, obtained at week 0. These receptors all come from a human donor with alopecia areata. CDR3s include the opening cysteine and the closing phenylalanine or tryptophan. Each record gives: D gene, V gene, J gene, clone size, CDR3 protein, CDR3 DNA. A D gene is named only where the DNA matches it firmly. Size is stated for part of the rows, as once, few or many counts, or as a class when the clone is expanded.

>TRBD1|TRBV7-8|TRBJ2-7|NA
CASSLSQGPSYEQYF
TGTGCCAGCAGCTTATCACAGGGGCCATCCTACGAGCAGTACTTC
>NA|TRBV27|TRBJ1-1|once
CASSLNIGSEAFF
TGTGCCAGCAGTTTAAATATTGGGAGTGAAGCTTTCTTT
>NA|TRBV5-1|TRBJ2-1|NA
CASSLVGGSRPYNEQFF
TGCGCCAGCAGCTTGGTAGGTGGGAGCCGTCCCTACAATGAGCAGTTCTTC
>NA|TRBV27|TRBJ2-1|NA
CASRVEGRSYNEQFF
TGTGCCAGCAGGGTAGAGGGAAGGTCCTACAATGAGCAGTTCTTC
>TRBD2|TRBV7-7|TRBJ2-3|NA
CASSLVGGSTDTQYF
TGTGCCAGCAGCTTAGTCGGGGGGTCCACAGATACGCAGTATTTT
>NA|TRBV29-1|TRBJ1-1|NA
CSVEHTRGAEWNTEAFF
TGCAGCGTTGAACACACCCGGGGGGCGGAGTGGAACACTGAAGCTTTCTTT
>NA|TRBV5-5|TRBJ2-1|NA
CASSFWGEQFF
TGTGCCAGCAGCTTTTGGGGGGAGCAGTTCTTC
>NA|TRBV4-2|TRBJ2-2|NA
CASSHAGDTGELFF
TGTGCCAGCAGCCACGCAGGGGACACCGGGGAGCTGTTTTTT
>NA|TRBV29-1|TRBJ2-1|few
CSAHSNEQFF
TGCAGCGCCCACAGCAATGAGCAGTTCTTC
>TRBD1|TRBV30|TRBJ2-7|once
CAFDRGVYEQYF
TGTGCCTTTGACAGGGGCGTGTACGAGCAGTACTTC
>TRBD2|TRBV29-1|TRBJ2-1|few
CSVVLAGGHEQFF
TGCAGCGTTGTTCTAGCGGGTGGCCATGAGCAGTTCTTC
>TRBD2|TRBV2|TRBJ2-1|NA
CASSELAGARNEQFF
TGTGCCAGCAGTGAACTAGCGGGAGCTCGGAATGAGCAGTTCTTC
>NA|TRBV6-5|TRBJ2-3|NA
CASSYQGPYTDTQYF
TGTGCCAGCAGTTATCAGGGACCCTACACAGATACGCAGTATTTT
>NA|TRBV27|TRBJ2-2|NA
CASSLNPPLWTGELFF
TGTGCCAGCAGTTTAAACCCCCCCCTTTGGACCGGGGAGCTGTTTTTT
>NA|TRBV2|TRBJ2-1|NA
CAILNYNEQFF
TGTGCCATCCTAAACTACAATGAGCAGTTCTTC
>TRBD1|TRBV6-1|TRBJ2-1|NA
CASSEAGGLNNEQFF
TGTGCCAGCAGTGAAGCAGGGGGCCTTAACAATGAGCAGTTCTTC
>NA|TRBV19|TRBJ1-4|NA
CASSWVRDANEKLFF
TGTGCCAGTAGCTGGGTCAGGGACGCTAATGAAAAACTGTTTTTT
>NA|TRBV30|TRBJ2-7|NA
CAWSNSYEQYF
TGTGCCTGGAGTAACTCCTACGAGCAGTACTTC
>NA|TRBV7-9|TRBJ1-2|NA
CASSSPSGRDGYGYTF
TGTGCCAGCAGCTCCCCGAGTGGAAGGGACGGCTATGGCTACACCTTC
>NA|TRBV5-1|TRBJ2-1|NA
CASCPTLIGRSYNEQFF
TGCGCCAGCTGTCCGACCCTCATCGGTCGCTCCTACAATGAGCAGTTCTTC
>NA|TRBV5-1|TRBJ2-7|once
CASSLDPRGYEQYF
TGCGCCAGCAGCTTGGACCCTAGGGGCTACGAGCAGTACTTC
>TRBD1|TRBV7-9|TRBJ1-1|NA
CASSFGTDEAFF
TGTGCCAGCAGCTTCGGGACAGATGAAGCTTTCTTT
>NA|TRBV6-5|TRBJ2-5|NA
CASSYDAQETQYF
TGTGCCAGCAGTTACGACGCACAAGAGACCCAGTACTTC
>NA|TRBV10-3|TRBJ1-3|NA
CATVDWDRNTIYF
TGTGCCACTGTGGACTGGGACCGAAACACCATATATTTT
>TRBD2|TRBV27|TRBJ2-7|NA
CASSPGLAGGRHEQYF
TGTGCCAGCAGTCCCGGACTAGCGGGAGGCAGGCACGAGCAGTACTTC
>TRBD1|TRBV9|TRBJ1-1|NA
CASSRDSLNTEAFF
TGTGCCAGCAGCCGGGACAGTTTGAACACTGAAGCTTTCTTT
>TRBD1|TRBV5-4|TRBJ1-1|NA
CASSQDRGQREAFF
TGTGCCAGCAGCCAGGACAGGGGGCAACGTGAAGCTTTCTTT
>NA|TRBV6-5|TRBJ2-3|NA
CASSYGGEDSDTQYF
TGTGCCAGCAGTTACGGGGGCGAAGATTCAGATACGCAGTATTTT
>NA|TRBV12-5|TRBJ2-1|NA
CASGLGGGNEQFF
TGTGCTAGTGGTTTGGGAGGGGGCAATGAGCAGTTCTTC
>NA|TRBV6-5|TRBJ2-6|NA
CASSYKPSGANVLTF
TGTGCCAGCAGTTATAAGCCGTCTGGGGCCAACGTCCTGACTTTC
>TRBD1|TRBV29-1|TRBJ2-7|NA
CSVELGQGDYEQYF
TGCAGCGTTGAACTCGGACAGGGCGACTACGAGCAGTACTTC
>NA|TRBV5-1|TRBJ2-1|NA
CASSLERYNEQFF
TGCGCCAGCAGCTTAGAACGGTACAATGAGCAGTTCTTC
>NA|TRBV27|TRBJ2-7|few
CASSFSSTGTSSEQYF
TGTGCCAGCAGTTTCTCGTCGACCGGGACGTCGAGCGAGCAGTACTTC
>NA|TRBV5-6|TRBJ2-1|NA
CASSLGLGGEQFF
TGTGCCAGCAGCTTGGGGTTAGGAGGTGAGCAGTTCTTC
>TRBD1|TRBV9|TRBJ2-2|NA
CASSALTGYLNTGELFF
TGTGCCAGCAGCGCCCTGACAGGGTATCTGAACACCGGGGAGCTGTTTTTT
>TRBD2|TRBV9|TRBJ2-7|NA
CASSVTSGREQYF
TGTGCCAGCAGCGTGACTAGCGGGAGGGAGCAGTACTTC
>NA|TRBV2|TRBJ1-1|NA
CASRVRREYTEAFF
TGTGCCAGCAGGGTGCGGAGAGAGTACACTGAAGCTTTCTTT